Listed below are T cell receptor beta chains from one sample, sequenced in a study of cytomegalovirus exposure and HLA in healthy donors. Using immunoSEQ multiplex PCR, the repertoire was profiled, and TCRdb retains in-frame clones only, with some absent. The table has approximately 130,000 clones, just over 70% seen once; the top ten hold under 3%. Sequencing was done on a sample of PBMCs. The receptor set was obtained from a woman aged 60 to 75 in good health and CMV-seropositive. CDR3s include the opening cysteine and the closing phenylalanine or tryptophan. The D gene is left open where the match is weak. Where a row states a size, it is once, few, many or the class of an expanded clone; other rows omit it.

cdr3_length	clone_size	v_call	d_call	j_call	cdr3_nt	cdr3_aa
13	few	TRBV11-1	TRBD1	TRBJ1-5	TGTGCCAGCAGCCAGGACAGGGTTCAGCCCCAGCATTTT	CASSQDRVQPQHF
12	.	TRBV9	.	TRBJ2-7	TGTGCCAGCAGCGCACAGGGCTACGAGCAGTACTTC	CASSAQGYEQYF
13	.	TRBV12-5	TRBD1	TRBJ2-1	TGTGCTAACGAGGGGGCCGTATACAATGAGCAGTTCTTC	CANEGAVYNEQFF
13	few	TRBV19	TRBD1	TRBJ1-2	TGTGCCACTCTATGGGACAGTATCGATGGCTACACCTTC	CATLWDSIDGYTF
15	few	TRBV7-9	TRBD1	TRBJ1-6	TGTGCCAGCAGCTTAGGGACAGGGAATAATTCACCCCTCCACTTT	CASSLGTGNNSPLHF
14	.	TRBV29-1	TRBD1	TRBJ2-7	TGCAGCGTTGGGAACCGGGACAGGTCCTCCGAGCAGTACTTC	CSVGNRDRSSEQYF
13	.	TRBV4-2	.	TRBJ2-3	TGTGCCAGCAGCCAGCCCCCCGCGCATACGCAGTATTTT	CASSQPPAHTQYF
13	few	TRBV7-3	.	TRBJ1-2	TGTGCCAGCAGCTTAATGGGCGAGGGTGGCTACACCTTC	CASSLMGEGGYTF
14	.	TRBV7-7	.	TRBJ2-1	TGTGCTAGCAGCTTAGCCAGGGGTTTGGGTGAGCAGTTCTTC	CASSLARGLGEQFF
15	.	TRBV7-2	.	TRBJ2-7	TGTGCCAGCAGCTTAGCTTTGGGCAGAGCCTACGAGCAGTACTTC	CASSLALGRAYEQYF
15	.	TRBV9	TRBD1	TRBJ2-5	TGTGCCAGCAGTGGACTTACAGGGGGCAAAGAGACCCAGTACTTC	CASSGLTGGKETQYF